One sample yielded the 32 T cell receptor beta chains listed below, sequenced in a study of CD8 T cells in Susac syndrome. It was with random hexamers that about 0.45 to 1 ug RNA was reverse transcribed. TCRdb re-called the immunoSEQ multiplex PCR reads through MiXCR, storing one row per CDR3 protein. The sample consists of 250,000 to 350,000 distinct CDR3 sequences, roughly 84% of them appearing once. The sequencing input was CD8+ T cells from PBMCs. These receptor sequences come from a human donor with multiple sclerosis.

V is TRBV29-1 and J is TRBJ2-7, with TRBD2 as a possible D gene (6 bases). The CDR3 extends over 15 amino acids. Trimming took off 3 bases at V and 0 bases at J, with 15 bases between the two ends. From germline, CDR1 is SQVTM and CDR2 ANQGSEA. The CDR3 here is CSVEGGGVPSYEQYF. CDR3 nucleotides: TGCAGCGTTGAGGGAGGCGGGGTCCCCTCCTACGAGCAGTACTTC.

The chain recombines TRBV6-1 with TRBJ2-7; no clear D gene. V was cut by 8 bases and J by 5 bases, with 19 bases left in between. In germline, CDR1 is MNHNS, CDR2 SASEGT. The CDR3 length is 14 residues. In nucleotides, the CDR3 is TGTGCCAGCGGGCGCCTGGGCTTTCTCCACGAGCAGTACTTC. Translation: CASGRLGFLHEQYF.

The chain carries TRBV29-1 and TRBJ2-1, with unresolved D. Deletions cut 7 bases from V and 3 bases from J, with 7 bases between. The V gene's germline CDR1 is SQVTM and CDR2 ANQGSEA. The CDR3 covers 11 residues. For the CDR3, the DNA is TGCAGCGACCGCAGCTACAATGAGCAGTTCTTC. It yields the protein CSDRSYNEQFF.

The count of this clonotype is one. CDR3 nucleotide sequence: TGTGCCAGCAGCTTACGAAGGGAGGCGGACACTGAAGCTTTCTTT. It is translated as CASSLRREADTEAFF. The chain carries TRBV11-1 and TRBJ1-1; D unresolved. The CDR3 totals 15 residues. Germline CDR1 SGHAT, CDR2 FQDESV (reference sequence). V gave up 2 bases and J gave up 3 bases, with 13 bases separating them.

V is TRBV7-3 and J is TRBJ2-3; 7 nucleotides line up with TRBD2. The CDR3 runs 15 residues. V lost 2 bases, J lost 2 bases, and 4 bases stayed unmatched. Germline V lookup: CDR1 SGHTA, CDR2 FQGTGA. The CDR3 DNA follows: TGTGCCAGCAGCTTACTACTAGCGAACACAGATACGCAGTATTTT. Amino acid sequence: CASSLLLANTDTQYF.

The chain carries TRBV5-8 and TRBJ2-2; D not resolved. V dropped 5 bases and J dropped 7 bases, with 15 bases sitting between them. The length of the CDR3 is 14 residues. CDR1 and CDR2 (germline): SGHTS, YDEGEE. CDR3: CASSSFTDNGELFF. CDR3 coding DNA: TGTGCCAGCAGTTCCTTCACGGATAACGGGGAGCTGTTTTTT.

The genes are TRBV3-1 and TRBJ2-1; perhaps TRBD2 as D (5 bases). This CDR3 has 14 residues. Germline V gene lookup returns CDR1 LGHDT and CDR2 YNNKEL (reference sequence). Trimming took 0 bases from V and 6 from J, leaving 9 bases between them. The CDR3 protein is CASSQDTGFNEQFF. The DNA of the CDR3 is TGTGCCAGCAGCCAAGATACGGGATTCAATGAGCAGTTCTTC.

This chain connects TRBV6-1 to TRBJ2-5; D is possibly TRBD2 (6 bases). V was cut by 0 bases and J by 7 bases, with 21 bases left in between. The CDR3 loop spans 17 amino acids. Germline V gene lookup returns CDR1 MNHNS and CDR2 SASEGT. CDR3 bases: TGTGCCAGCAGTGAAGCGTTAAGGACACCAAGGAGGGGGACCCAGTACTTC. Protein sequence: CASSEALRTPRRGTQYF.

CDR3 protein: CASSRDRLAGSPAWGEQFF. CDR3 coding DNA: TGTGCCAGCAGTCGTGACCGACTAGCGGGATCCCCCGCCTGGGGTGAGCAGTTCTTC. The rearrangement links TRBV7-6 to TRBJ2-1; 11 bases match TRBD2. With 6 bases clipped from V and 9 bases from J, the junction kept 22 bases outside the gene matches. CDR3 size: 19 residues. Germline V gene lookup returns CDR1 SGHVS and CDR2 FNYEAQ.

This clonotype was observed a few times. The V gene is TRBV2, the J gene TRBJ1-2; no reliable D call. V was shortened by 3 bases and J by 4 bases, with 12 bases between the two germline ends. Germline assignment: CDR1 SNHLY and CDR2 FYNNEI. This CDR3 comprises 14 residues. This CDR3 reads CASSDERSLYGYTF. In DNA form, the CDR3 reads TGTGCCAGCAGTGATGAACGGTCACTCTATGGCTACACCTTC.

The V call is TRBV20-1, the J call TRBJ2-7; D might be TRBD2 (6 bases). Trimming removed 0 bases at V and 0 bases at J, with 9 bases between. The CDR3 is 14 residues long. In germline, CDR1 is DFQATT, CDR2 SNEGSKA (reference sequence). CDR3 in amino acids: CSARDRESSYEQYF. For the CDR3, the DNA is TGCAGTGCTAGAGACCGGGAGAGCTCCTACGAGCAGTACTTC.

The V gene is TRBV5-1, the J gene TRBJ1-1; D might be TRBD1 (5 bases). From germline, CDR1 is SGHRS and CDR2 YFSETQ. The CDR3 consists of 13 residues. V was cut by 0 bases and J by 8 bases, with 11 bases left in between. The CDR3 here is CASSLAGTDEAFF. DNA of the CDR3: TGCGCCAGCAGCTTGGCCGGGACGGACGAAGCTTTCTTT.

The J gene is TRBJ2-5, the V gene TRBV27; 8 nucleotides agree with TRBD2. Looked up from germline, CDR1 is MNHEY and CDR2 is SMNVEV (reference sequence). The length of the CDR3 is 15 residues. V was pared by 8 bases and J by 2 bases, with 10 bases of the junction left unmatched. The DNA for the CDR3 is TGTGCCAGCGGGAAAACTAGCGGCTTACAAGAGACCCAGTACTTC. Translating it yields CASGKTSGLQETQYF.

The chain couples TRBV29-1 to TRBJ2-7, with D unresolved. The CDR3 is 10 amino acids. Per germline, CDR1 SQVTM and CDR2 ANQGSEA. Trimming took off 7 bases at V and 5 bases at J, with 9 bases between the two ends. The CDR3, as DNA: TGCAGCGCCCTGACAAACGAGCAGTACTTC. Protein product: CSALTNEQYF.

The gene calls are TRBV9 and TRBJ2-1; possibly TRBD2 for D (5 bases). Trimming left V 7 bases short and J 10 bases short, with 21 bases between. There are 14 residues in the CDR3. CDR1 is SGDLS, CDR2 YYNGEE, per germline. CDR3 sequence reads: CASSSGNDVGEQFF. The CDR3 region has the DNA TGTGCCAGCTCATCCGGGAATGATGTTGGAGAGCAGTTCTTC.

This clonotype was observed once. CDR3 amino acids: CASSPGLNYNEQFF. The DNA of the CDR3 is TGTGCCAGCAGTCCGGGACTGAACTACAATGAGCAGTTCTTC. The chain is built from TRBV27 and TRBJ2-1; tentatively, D is TRBD2 (6 bases). Germline V lookup: CDR1 MNHEY, CDR2 SMNVEV (reference sequence). V was pared by 5 bases and J by 3 bases, with 11 bases between. This CDR3 is 14 amino acids long.

CDR3 bases: TGTGCCAGTAGTATAGGATTACCCAGCGGGATTACCTACGAGCAGTACTTC. It yields the protein CASSIGLPSGITYEQYF. The rearrangement joins TRBV19 to TRBJ2-7; 7 nucleotides agree with TRBD2. This CDR3 comprises 17 residues. Germline trimming cut 1 base from V and 2 bases from J; bases unmatched to any gene: 11. Germline CDR1 reads LNHDA; CDR2 reads SQIVND (reference sequence).

On this clonotype itself: One end of the junction varies from germline; a read error may be responsible. The chain combines TRBV27 with TRBJ2-5; 13 nucleotides agree with TRBD2. Germline loops: CDR1 MNHEY, CDR2 SMNVEV (reference sequence). The CDR3 sequence is 15 residues long. The CDR3 nucleotides are TGTGCCGGCAGCGACGGACTAGCGGGAGAAGAGACCCAGTACTTC. It yields the protein CAGSDGLAGEETQYF.

A note on this clonotype: An end of the junction does not agree with germline; a read error may underlie this. This rearrangement joins TRBV14 to TRBJ2-1; D may be TRBD1 (6 bases). The germline CDR1 and CDR2 sequences are SGHDN and FVKESK. The CDR3 spans 16 residues. The CDR3 region is CAGSPRTVYAYNEQFF. Written as DNA, the CDR3 is TGTGCCGGCAGCCCTAGGACAGTATACGCCTACAATGAGCAGTTCTTC.

This chain uses TRBV30 with TRBJ1-1, with 7 bases fitting TRBD1. CDR3 size: 17 residues. V lost 2 bases, J lost 0 bases, and 12 bases stayed unmatched. From germline, CDR1 is GTSNPN and CDR2 SVGIG (reference sequence). Written as DNA, the CDR3 is TGTGCCTGGAGTCCAGGCACCGACGGGACAGTGAACACTGAAGCTTTCTTT. Protein product: CAWSPGTDGTVNTEAFF.

The CDR3 DNA is TGTGCCAGCAGCGCAAGGCGGGAGGGCAACGCAGATACGCAGTATTTT. Amino acids: CASSARREGNADTQYF. V usage is TRBV9 and J usage is TRBJ2-3; 9 bases are shared with TRBD2. The CDR3 has 16 amino acids. Germline CDR1 SGDLS, CDR2 YYNGEE. Germline trimming cut 3 bases from V and 4 bases from J; bases unmatched to any gene: 9.

The V gene is TRBV29-1, the J gene TRBJ2-7, with D perhaps being TRBD1 or TRBD2 (5 bases each). The germline CDR1 and CDR2 sequences are SQVTM and ANQGSEA. The CDR3 covers 16 residues. Trimming removed 6 bases at V and 2 bases at J, with 23 bases between. The CDR3, as DNA: TGCAGCGTCCGACAAGGGGTTAGGACTGTGACCTACGAGCAGTACTTC. This gives the protein CSVRQGVRTVTYEQYF.

In DNA form, the CDR3 reads TGTGCCAGCAGTGAAGTGGGGGAACAAGAGACCCAGTACTTC. Amino acids: CASSEVGEQETQYF. The rearrangement joins TRBV25-1 to TRBJ2-5; D may be TRBD1 or TRBD2 (5 bases each). Germline V gives CDR1 MGHDK, CDR2 SYGVNS. The CDR3 totals 14 residues. V lost 2 bases, J lost 2 bases, and 9 bases lay in between.

This chain joins TRBV7-3 and TRBJ2-7; 8 bases map to TRBD2. The CDR3 contains 15 residues. Germline V lookup: CDR1 SGHTA, CDR2 FQGTGA. Losses at the gene ends were 1 base for V and 4 bases for J; bases not matched to a gene: 6. As DNA, the CDR3 is TGTGCCAGCAGCTTAATCGGGGGGGCGGCGTACGAGCAGTACTTC. Protein sequence: CASSLIGGAAYEQYF.

This clonotype was seen once. Germline and junction disagree at one end, which may indicate a read error. The chain has TRBV7-7 and TRBJ2-1; D gene uncertain. CDR1 SSHAT and CDR2 FNYEAQ come from the germline V gene (reference sequence). The CDR3 extends over 15 amino acids. The CDR3: CASSLGWKPHNEQFF. DNA for the CDR3: TGTGCTAGCAGCTTAGGTTGGAAACCTCACAATGAGCAGTTCTTC.

The genes are TRBV10-3 and TRBJ2-7, with TRBD2 as a possible D gene (6 bases). Germline CDR1 and CDR2: ENHRY and SYGVKD. V lost 5 bases and J lost 0, with 14 bases in between. The CDR3 runs 15 residues. CDR3: CAISTTSPGSYEQYF. The CDR3 bases are TGTGCCATCAGTACAACTAGCCCAGGCTCCTACGAGCAGTACTTC.

The rearrangement uses TRBV4-2 and TRBJ2-7, with 7 bases lining up with TRBD2. Looked up from germline, CDR1 is LGHNA and CDR2 is YNFKEQ. This CDR3 is 16 amino acids long. V shed 5 bases, J shed 3 bases, and the junction held 13 bases outside the gene matches. CDR3 protein: CASSAQERDLFYEQYF. The CDR3 DNA follows: TGTGCCAGCAGCGCCCAGGAGCGGGACCTTTTCTACGAGCAGTACTTC.

The chain links TRBV19 to TRBJ2-1, with D unclear. The CDR3 contains 14 residues. Germline V gene lookup returns CDR1 LNHDA and CDR2 SQIVND (reference sequence). Trimming took off 1 base at V and 7 bases at J, with 11 bases between the two ends. The chain's CDR3 is CASSIALFHNEQFF. The CDR3 region has the DNA TGTGCCAGTAGTATAGCCCTCTTCCATAATGAGCAGTTCTTC.

V and J are TRBV28 and TRBJ2-7; D may be TRBD2 (5 bases). This CDR3 comprises 15 residues. Germline V gives CDR1 MDHEN, CDR2 SYDVKM. V was shortened by 5 bases and J by 4 bases, with 18 bases between the two germline ends. The CDR3 sequence is CASSDYRPSGYEQYF. For the CDR3, the DNA is TGTGCCAGCAGTGATTATCGACCCTCGGGATACGAGCAGTACTTC.

V and J are TRBV9 and TRBJ2-1, with TRBD2 matching 10 bases. Germline V gene lookup returns CDR1 SGDLS and CDR2 YYNGEE. This CDR3 is 15 amino acids long. The V segment lost 3 bases and the J segment 8 bases; nucleotides outside the gene matches: 8. The CDR3, as DNA: TGTGCCAGCAGCGGGACTAGCGGAAGAGTAGATGAGCAGTTCTTC. Protein sequence: CASSGTSGRVDEQFF.

V is TRBV19 and J is TRBJ2-5; 9 bases line up with TRBD2. This CDR3 has 15 residues. CDR1 and CDR2 (germline): LNHDA, SQIVND (reference sequence). Losses at the gene ends were 6 bases for V and 5 bases for J; bases not matched to a gene: 10. The CDR3 sequence is CASSPLTSGGETQYF. CDR3 nucleotides: TGTGCCAGTAGCCCCCTGACTAGCGGAGGGGAGACCCAGTACTTC. The full variable domain, its missing parts supplied by reference TRBV19 and TRBJ2-5, is DGGITQSPKYLFRKEGQNVTLSCEQNLNHDAMYWYRQDPGQGLRLIYYSQIVNDFQKGDIAEGYSVSREKKESFPLTVTSAQKNPTAFYLCASSPLTSGGETQYFGPGTRLLVL.

The V gene is TRBV12-3 or TRBV12-4, the J gene TRBJ2-7; D call uncertain. CDR3 length: 14 residues. The V end lost 6 bases, the J end lost 7 bases, and 19 bases lay between the germline ends. The CDR3 nucleotides are TGTGCCAGCAGCAAGGAGAGGAAATGGTCGGAGCAGTACTTC. This translates into CASSKERKWSEQYF.